The rows below give T cell receptor beta chains drawn from one sample of a study of T cell responses to AZD1222 COVID-19 vaccine. Only in-frame clones appear in the TCRdb table, and some are missing; sequencing was by immunoSEQ multiplex PCR. This table holds roughly 150,000 clones, 87% found once. The material sequenced was peripheral blood, taken 28 days after the second AZD1222 dose. The receptors were sampled from an adult who received the AZD1222 COVID-19 vaccine. CDR3s include the opening cysteine and the closing phenylalanine or tryptophan. D genes are given only for firm matches. Size is stated for part of the rows, as once, few or many counts, or as a class when the clone is expanded.

J gene: TRBJ2-7
D gene: TRBD2
clone size: .
V gene: TRBV7-9
CDR3 DNA: TGTGCCAGCAGCACCGGGACTAACTACTACGAGCAGTACTTC
CDR3 protein: CASSTGTNYYEQYF

J gene: TRBJ1-4
D gene: .
clone size: .
V gene: TRBV19
CDR3 DNA: TGTGCCAGTGAAGACAGGCCTAATGAAAAACTGTTTTTT
CDR3 protein: CASEDRPNEKLFF

J gene: TRBJ2-7
D gene: .
clone size: .
V gene: TRBV19
CDR3 DNA: TGTGCCAGTTCACCGGGACCACCCAACGAGCAGTACTTC
CDR3 protein: CASSPGPPNEQYF

J gene: TRBJ1-2
D gene: .
clone size: .
V gene: TRBV6-5
CDR3 DNA: TGTGCCAGCAGTAACAGGGTACTCGCAAACTATGGCTACACCTTC
CDR3 protein: CASSNRVLANYGYTF

J gene: TRBJ2-1
D gene: .
clone size: .
V gene: TRBV4-1
CDR3 DNA: TGCGCCAGCAGCCAAGATTCGGGACGGTCCTACAATGAGCAGTTCTTC
CDR3 protein: CASSQDSGRSYNEQFF

J gene: TRBJ1-5
D gene: .
clone size: .
V gene: TRBV3-1/TRBV3-2
CDR3 DNA: TGTGCCAGCAGCCAAGATGCCCCAGAAGATAGCAATCAGCCCCAGCATTTT
CDR3 protein: CASSQDAPEDSNQPQHF

J gene: TRBJ1-1
D gene: .
clone size: .
V gene: TRBV20-1
CDR3 DNA: TGCAGTGCTATAGGGGACTCTGAAGCTTTCTTT
CDR3 protein: CSAIGDSEAFF

J gene: TRBJ2-3
D gene: .
clone size: .
V gene: TRBV5-4
CDR3 DNA: TGTGCCAGCAGCGTCCGGACTCTAGATACGCAGTATTTT
CDR3 protein: CASSVRTLDTQYF

J gene: TRBJ2-1
D gene: .
clone size: .
V gene: TRBV19
CDR3 DNA: TGTGCCAGTAGTAGTCAGGGTGTTCCCTACAATGAGCAGTTCTTC
CDR3 protein: CASSSQGVPYNEQFF

J gene: TRBJ1-4
D gene: .
clone size: .
V gene: TRBV28
CDR3 DNA: TGTGCCAGCGTCTCACAGGGCCTCTATGAAAAACTGTTTTTT
CDR3 protein: CASVSQGLYEKLFF

J gene: TRBJ2-7
D gene: .
clone size: .
V gene: TRBV6-1
CDR3 DNA: TGTGCCAGCAGTGAAGCGGGCGGATACTACGAGCAGTACTTC
CDR3 protein: CASSEAGGYYEQYF

J gene: TRBJ1-1
D gene: .
clone size: .
V gene: TRBV7-8
CDR3 DNA: TGTGCCAGCAGCTTAGCGTGGGGGGGGATCACTGAAGCTTTCTTT
CDR3 protein: CASSLAWGGITEAFF

J gene: TRBJ2-1
D gene: TRBD2
clone size: .
V gene: TRBV18
CDR3 DNA: TGTGCCAGCTCACCACAAGTAGCGGGGAAAATAAATGAGCAGTTCTTC
CDR3 protein: CASSPQVAGKINEQFF

J gene: TRBJ2-7
D gene: .
clone size: .
V gene: TRBV13
CDR3 DNA: TGTGCCAGCAGCTTAGGAGGGGCAGGTCAGTACTTC
CDR3 protein: CASSLGGAGQYF

J gene: TRBJ2-7
D gene: .
clone size: .
V gene: TRBV19
CDR3 DNA: TGTGCCAGTAGTCCCGGGGGCAGGGGCTACGAGCAGTACTTC
CDR3 protein: CASSPGGRGYEQYF

J gene: TRBJ2-1
D gene: TRBD2
clone size: .
V gene: TRBV11-2
CDR3 DNA: TGTGCCAGCAGCCTAGCGGGGGTATACAATGAGCAGTTCTTC
CDR3 protein: CASSLAGVYNEQFF

J gene: TRBJ2-7
D gene: .
clone size: .
V gene: TRBV13
CDR3 DNA: TGTGCCAGCAGCTTAGGGGACAGCTCCTACGAGCAGTACTTC
CDR3 protein: CASSLGDSSYEQYF

J gene: TRBJ2-2
D gene: TRBD1
clone size: .
V gene: TRBV10-1
CDR3 DNA: TGCGCCAGGCCTATCTCCCCGGGACAGGGATCAGTGGCCACCGGGGAGCTGTTTTTT
CDR3 protein: CARPISPGQGSVATGELFF

J gene: TRBJ1-2
D gene: .
clone size: .
V gene: TRBV6-5
CDR3 DNA: TGTGCCAGCAGACGGGAGCTTCTTGGGGGCTACACCTTC
CDR3 protein: CASRRELLGGYTF

J gene: TRBJ2-7
D gene: .
clone size: .
V gene: TRBV7-8
CDR3 DNA: TGTGCCAGCAGCGGGGGAGAAATCTACGAGCAGTACTTC
CDR3 protein: CASSGGEIYEQYF

J gene: TRBJ1-1
D gene: .
clone size: .
V gene: TRBV7-2
CDR3 DNA: TGTGCCAGCAGCTTAGCTCGCTCCGGGGGTCCAACTGAAGCTTTCTTT
CDR3 protein: CASSLARSGGPTEAFF

J gene: TRBJ2-7
D gene: .
clone size: .
V gene: TRBV13
CDR3 DNA: TGTGCCAGCAGCTTAAGGTTGGACCGACCCTACGAGCAGTACTTC
CDR3 protein: CASSLRLDRPYEQYF

J gene: TRBJ2-7
D gene: TRBD1
clone size: .
V gene: TRBV7-9
CDR3 DNA: TGTGCCAGCAGCTCCCTCACGGGACAGGGGGCCACCTACGAGCAGTACTTC
CDR3 protein: CASSSLTGQGATYEQYF

J gene: TRBJ2-5
D gene: TRBD1
clone size: .
V gene: TRBV12-3/TRBV12-4
CDR3 DNA: TGTGCCAGCAGTCGGGACAGGGGAGAGACCCAGTACTTC
CDR3 protein: CASSRDRGETQYF

J gene: TRBJ2-7
D gene: TRBD2
clone size: .
V gene: TRBV18
CDR3 DNA: TGTGCCAGCTCACCAGAGCTAGCGGGGGACCATTACGAGCAGTACTTC
CDR3 protein: CASSPELAGDHYEQYF

J gene: TRBJ1-2
D gene: .
clone size: few
V gene: TRBV5-4
CDR3 DNA: TGTGCCAGCAGCCATTGGGCGGGGGAGTTCCAGGATAACTATGGCTACACCTTC
CDR3 protein: CASSHWAGEFQDNYGYTF

J gene: TRBJ2-5
D gene: .
clone size: once
V gene: TRBV4-2
CDR3 DNA: TGTGCCAGCAGCCCGGGGGGCCGGGAAGAGACCCAGTACTTC
CDR3 protein: CASSPGGREETQYF

J gene: TRBJ1-1
D gene: .
clone size: .
V gene: TRBV11-2
CDR3 DNA: TGTGCCAGCAGCTTACGAGACCTCGGGACCCCGGAGAACACTGAAGCTTTCTTT
CDR3 protein: CASSLRDLGTPENTEAFF

J gene: TRBJ1-1
D gene: .
clone size: .
V gene: TRBV7-6
CDR3 DNA: TGTGCCAGCAGCCCGCCAGCTTCAGGGCTGGGCACTGAAGCTTTCTTT
CDR3 protein: CASSPPASGLGTEAFF

J gene: TRBJ1-1
D gene: .
clone size: .
V gene: TRBV2
CDR3 DNA: TGTGCCAGCAGGGGAGGTGGCGACACTGAAGCTTTCTTT
CDR3 protein: CASRGGGDTEAFF

J gene: TRBJ1-3
D gene: .
clone size: .
V gene: TRBV5-4
CDR3 DNA: TGTGCCAGCAGCTTGTTCGGAAACACCATATATTTT
CDR3 protein: CASSLFGNTIYF

J gene: TRBJ2-7
D gene: TRBD1
clone size: .
V gene: TRBV7-2
CDR3 DNA: TGTGCCAGCAGCCCCGGGACAGGGAACTACGAGCAGTACTTC
CDR3 protein: CASSPGTGNYEQYF

J gene: TRBJ2-1
D gene: TRBD1
clone size: .
V gene: TRBV7-8
CDR3 DNA: TGTGCCAGCAGGCAGGGGGCTCATGATTACAATGAGCAGTTCTTC
CDR3 protein: CASRQGAHDYNEQFF

J gene: TRBJ1-5
D gene: .
clone size: .
V gene: TRBV9
CDR3 DNA: TGTGCCAGCAGCTCGGGCGGCAGTAACTATCAGCCCCAGCATTTT
CDR3 protein: CASSSGGSNYQPQHF

J gene: TRBJ1-1
D gene: .
clone size: once
V gene: TRBV3-1/TRBV3-2
CDR3 DNA: TGTGCCAGCAGCCGGGGAGATGTGAACACTGAAGCTTTCTTT
CDR3 protein: CASSRGDVNTEAFF

J gene: TRBJ2-7
D gene: .
clone size: .
V gene: TRBV14
CDR3 DNA: TGTGCCAGCAGCCAGGTCCTTTGGGGCGAGCAGTACTTC
CDR3 protein: CASSQVLWGEQYF

J gene: TRBJ2-5
D gene: .
clone size: once
V gene: TRBV20-1
CDR3 DNA: TGCAGTGCTAGTCGGTGGGGGCAAGAGACCCAGTACTTC
CDR3 protein: CSASRWGQETQYF

J gene: TRBJ1-2
D gene: .
clone size: .
V gene: TRBV6-5
CDR3 DNA: TGTGCCAGCAGTTACGGATCAAACAACTATGGCTACACCTTC
CDR3 protein: CASSYGSNNYGYTF

J gene: TRBJ2-7
D gene: .
clone size: .
V gene: TRBV5-1
CDR3 DNA: TGCGCCAGCAGCTTGGAAGGGTCCGGCGAGCAGTACTTC
CDR3 protein: CASSLEGSGEQYF

J gene: TRBJ2-7
D gene: TRBD1
clone size: .
V gene: TRBV4-1
CDR3 DNA: TGCGCCAGCAGCCAATTCGGGACAGACTACGAGCAGTACTTC
CDR3 protein: CASSQFGTDYEQYF

J gene: TRBJ1-5
D gene: TRBD1
clone size: .
V gene: TRBV2
CDR3 DNA: TGTGCCAGCAGTTCCGGACAGGGAAGGCAGCCCCAGCATTTT
CDR3 protein: CASSSGQGRQPQHF

J gene: TRBJ2-7
D gene: .
clone size: .
V gene: TRBV9
CDR3 DNA: TGTGCCAGCAGCGCCCCGGACAGCTACGAGCAGTACTTC
CDR3 protein: CASSAPDSYEQYF

J gene: TRBJ1-2
D gene: TRBD1
clone size: .
V gene: TRBV5-5
CDR3 DNA: TGTGCCAGCAGCTTGGGGACCTTAACAGGGGTCTATGGCTACACCTTC
CDR3 protein: CASSLGTLTGVYGYTF

J gene: TRBJ2-7
D gene: TRBD2
clone size: .
V gene: TRBV3-1/TRBV3-2
CDR3 DNA: TGTGCCAGCAGCCTTGGACTAGCGGGGTCCTACGAGCAGTACTTC
CDR3 protein: CASSLGLAGSYEQYF

J gene: TRBJ1-3
D gene: .
clone size: .
V gene: TRBV4-1
CDR3 DNA: TGCGCCAGCAGCCAACTAGGGACTGGAAACACCATATATTTT
CDR3 protein: CASSQLGTGNTIYF

J gene: TRBJ2-3
D gene: .
clone size: .
V gene: TRBV4-3
CDR3 DNA: TGCGCCAGCAGCCCCCGGGGGTACACAGATACGCAGTATTTT
CDR3 protein: CASSPRGYTDTQYF

J gene: TRBJ2-7
D gene: TRBD1
clone size: .
V gene: TRBV27
CDR3 DNA: TGTGCCAGCAGCCGGACAGGGGGGACCTACGAGCAGTACTTC
CDR3 protein: CASSRTGGTYEQYF

J gene: TRBJ1-6
D gene: .
clone size: .
V gene: TRBV12-1
CDR3 DNA: TGTGCCAGCAAACGACAGGGGGAAAATTCACCCCTCCACTTT
CDR3 protein: CASKRQGENSPLHF

J gene: TRBJ1-1
D gene: .
clone size: .
V gene: TRBV30
CDR3 DNA: TGTGCCTGGAGTGGGGGCGCGAACACTGAAGCTTTCTTT
CDR3 protein: CAWSGGANTEAFF

J gene: TRBJ2-6
D gene: .
clone size: .
V gene: TRBV15
CDR3 DNA: TGTGCCACCAGCAGGACAGGAACTGGGGCCAACGTCCTGACTTTC
CDR3 protein: CATSRTGTGANVLTF

J gene: TRBJ1-3
D gene: .
clone size: .
V gene: TRBV6-1
CDR3 DNA: TGTGCCAGCAGTGACCTGGTGGGTGGAAACACCATATATTTT
CDR3 protein: CASSDLVGGNTIYF

J gene: TRBJ2-7
D gene: TRBD2
clone size: .
V gene: TRBV4-1
CDR3 DNA: TGCGCCAGCAGCCAAGATATGGGGGCTAGCGGGGGGAACTCCTACGAGCAGTACTTC
CDR3 protein: CASSQDMGASGGNSYEQYF

J gene: TRBJ1-2
D gene: TRBD1
clone size: few
V gene: TRBV12-3/TRBV12-4
CDR3 DNA: TGTGCCAGTGGGCAGGGGGGAGGCTACACCTTC
CDR3 protein: CASGQGGGYTF